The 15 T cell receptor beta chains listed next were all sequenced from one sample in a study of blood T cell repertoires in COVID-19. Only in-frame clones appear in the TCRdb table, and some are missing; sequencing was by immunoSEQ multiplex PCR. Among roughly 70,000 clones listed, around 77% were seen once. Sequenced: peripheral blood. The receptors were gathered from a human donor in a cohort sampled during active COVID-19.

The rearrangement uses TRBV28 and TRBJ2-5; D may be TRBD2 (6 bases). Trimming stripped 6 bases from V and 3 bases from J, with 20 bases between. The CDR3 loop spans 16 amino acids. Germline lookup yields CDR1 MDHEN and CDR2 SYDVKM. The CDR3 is CASSGRKGTGKETQYF. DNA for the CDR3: TGTGCCAGCAGCGGGAGAAAAGGGACGGGTAAAGAGACCCAGTACTTC.

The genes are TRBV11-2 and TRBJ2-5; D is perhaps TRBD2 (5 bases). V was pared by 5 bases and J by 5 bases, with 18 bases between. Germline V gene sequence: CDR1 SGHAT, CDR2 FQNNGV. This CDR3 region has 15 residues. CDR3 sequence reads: CASSPLGGGRETQYF. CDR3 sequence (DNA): TGTGCCAGCAGCCCCCTCGGAGGCGGGCGGGAGACCCAGTACTTC. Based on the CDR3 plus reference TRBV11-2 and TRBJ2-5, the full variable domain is EAGVAQSPRYKIIEKRQSVAFWCNPISGHATLYWYQQILGQGPKLLIQFQNNGVVDDSQLPKDRFSAERLKGVDSTLKIQPAKLEDSAVYLCASSPLGGGRETQYFGPGTRLLVL.

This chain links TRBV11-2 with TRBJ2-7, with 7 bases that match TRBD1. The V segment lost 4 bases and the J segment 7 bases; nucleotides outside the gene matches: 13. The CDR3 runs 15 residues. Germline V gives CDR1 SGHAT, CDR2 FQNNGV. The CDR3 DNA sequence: TGTGCCAGCAGCTCGACCGGGACAGACCTCAGGGAGCAGTACTTC. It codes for CASSSTGTDLREQYF.

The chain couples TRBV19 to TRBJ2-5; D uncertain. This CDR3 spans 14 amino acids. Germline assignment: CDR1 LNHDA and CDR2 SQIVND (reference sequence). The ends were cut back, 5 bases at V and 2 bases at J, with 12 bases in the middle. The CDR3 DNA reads TGTGCCAGTAGTTATCGACAAACACAAGAGACCCAGTACTTC. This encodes CASSYRQTQETQYF.

The CDR3: CASSYSAGGGQPQHF. In DNA, the CDR3 is TGTGCCAGCAGTTACTCGGCAGGGGGTGGTCAGCCCCAGCATTTT. The chain joins TRBV6-2 or TRBV6-3 to TRBJ1-5; 7 bases match TRBD1. The CDR3 extends over 15 amino acids. The J segment lost 6 bases and the V segment lost 0 bases, leaving 5 bases of the junction unmatched. Germline CDR1 is MNHEY and CDR2 is SVGEGT.

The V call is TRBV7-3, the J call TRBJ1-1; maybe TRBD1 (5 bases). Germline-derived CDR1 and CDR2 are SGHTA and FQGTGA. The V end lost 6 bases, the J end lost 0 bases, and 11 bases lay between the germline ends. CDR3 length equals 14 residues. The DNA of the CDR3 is TGTGCCAGCAGAGCGGGGGGTTTGAACACTGAAGCTTTCTTT. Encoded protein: CASRAGGLNTEAFF.

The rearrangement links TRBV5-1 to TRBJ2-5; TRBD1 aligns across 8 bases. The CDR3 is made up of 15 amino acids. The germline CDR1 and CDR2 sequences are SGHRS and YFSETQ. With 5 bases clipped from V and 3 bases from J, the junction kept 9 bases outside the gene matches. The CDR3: CASSPNRGDEETQYF. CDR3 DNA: TGCGCCAGCAGTCCGAACAGGGGGGATGAAGAGACCCAGTACTTC.

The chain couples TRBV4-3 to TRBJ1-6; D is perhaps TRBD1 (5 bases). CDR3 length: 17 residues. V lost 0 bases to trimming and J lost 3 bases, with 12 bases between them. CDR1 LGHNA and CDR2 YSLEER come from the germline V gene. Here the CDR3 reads CASSQDDAGRYNSPLHF. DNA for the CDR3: TGCGCCAGCAGCCAAGATGATGCAGGGCGCTATAATTCACCCCTCCACTTT.

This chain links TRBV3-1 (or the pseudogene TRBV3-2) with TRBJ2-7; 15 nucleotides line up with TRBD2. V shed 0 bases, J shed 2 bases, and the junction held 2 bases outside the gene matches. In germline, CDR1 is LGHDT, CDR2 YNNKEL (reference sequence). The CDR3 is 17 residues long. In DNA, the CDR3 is TGTGCCAGCAGCCAAGAAAGGACTAGCGGGAGGGCCTACGAGCAGTACTTC. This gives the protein CASSQERTSGRAYEQYF.

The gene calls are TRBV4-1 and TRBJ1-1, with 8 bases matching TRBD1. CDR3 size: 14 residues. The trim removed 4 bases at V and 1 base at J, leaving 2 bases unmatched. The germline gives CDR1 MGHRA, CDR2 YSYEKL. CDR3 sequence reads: CASSRGTGNTEAFF. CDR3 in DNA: TGCGCCAGCAGCCGCGGGACAGGGAACACTGAAGCTTTCTTT.

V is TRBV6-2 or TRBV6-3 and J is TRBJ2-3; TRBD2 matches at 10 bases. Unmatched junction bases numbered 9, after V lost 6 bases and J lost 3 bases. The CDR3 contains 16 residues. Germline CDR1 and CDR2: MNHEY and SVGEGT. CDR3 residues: CASSIKREGRTDTQYF. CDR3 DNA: TGTGCCAGCAGCATCAAGCGGGAGGGCCGGACAGATACGCAGTATTTT.

The CDR3 reads CASSFPTGNGTSGKDNEQFF. The CDR3 DNA is TGTGCCAGCAGCTTTCCGACAGGGAATGGGACTAGCGGGAAGGACAATGAGCAGTTCTTC. J is TRBJ2-1 and V is TRBV12-1; whether TRBD2, the table's D call, matches the DNA was not checked. TRBV12-1 is labeled a pseudogene. The CDR3 is 20 amino acids.

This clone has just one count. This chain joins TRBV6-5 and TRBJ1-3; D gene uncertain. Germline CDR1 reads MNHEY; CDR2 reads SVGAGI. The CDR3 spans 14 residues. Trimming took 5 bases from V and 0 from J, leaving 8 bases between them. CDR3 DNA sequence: TGTGCCAGCAGTCCCAGTGTCTCTGGAAACACCATATATTTT. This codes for CASSPSVSGNTIYF.

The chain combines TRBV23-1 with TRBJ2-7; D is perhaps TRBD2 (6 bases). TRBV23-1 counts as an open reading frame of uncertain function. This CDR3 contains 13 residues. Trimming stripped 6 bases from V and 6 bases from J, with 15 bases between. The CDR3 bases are TGCGCCAGCAGGATAGCGGTGCCAGGCGAGCAGTACTTC. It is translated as CASRIAVPGEQYF.

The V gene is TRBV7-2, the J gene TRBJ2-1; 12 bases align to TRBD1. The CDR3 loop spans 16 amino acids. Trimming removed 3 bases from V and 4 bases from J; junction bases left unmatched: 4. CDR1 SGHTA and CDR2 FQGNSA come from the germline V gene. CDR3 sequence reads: CASSFRDRGLYNEQFF. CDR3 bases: TGTGCCAGCAGCTTCCGGGACAGGGGGCTTTACAATGAGCAGTTCTTC.